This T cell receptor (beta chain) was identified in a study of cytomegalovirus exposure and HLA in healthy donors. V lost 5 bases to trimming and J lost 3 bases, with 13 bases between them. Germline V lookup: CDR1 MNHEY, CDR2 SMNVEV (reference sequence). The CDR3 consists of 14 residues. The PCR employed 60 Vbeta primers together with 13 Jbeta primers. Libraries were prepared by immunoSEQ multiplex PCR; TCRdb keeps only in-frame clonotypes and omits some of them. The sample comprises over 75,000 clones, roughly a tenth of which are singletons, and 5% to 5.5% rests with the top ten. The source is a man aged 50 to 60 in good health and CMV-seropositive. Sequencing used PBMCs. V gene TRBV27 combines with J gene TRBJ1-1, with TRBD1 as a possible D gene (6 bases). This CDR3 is CASSTNRVHTEAFF. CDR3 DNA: TGTGCCAGCAGTACTAACAGGGTCCACACTGAAGCTTTCTTT.